This T cell receptor beta chain was recovered during a study of blood T cell repertoires in COVID-19. Study context: PBMCs, B-cell-depleted T cells, or T cells provided the cDNA or gDNA that made up the material.

The germline V and J ends were trimmed by 3 bases and 3 bases, with 12 bases remaining between them. CDR1 KGHSH and CDR2 LQKENI come from the germline V gene. The CDR3 loop spans 15 amino acids. In the authors' methods: Nucleated cell counts were estimated from reference gene primer amplification. Data came from immunoSEQ multiplex PCR; TCRdb stores just in-frame clones and leaves some out. For V, J and clone size, that table is used; D and trimming come from the DNA. The table lists approximately 100,000 clones, approximately 87% of them singletons. The specimen sequenced was peripheral blood. This rearrangement joins TRBV18 to TRBJ1-3; TRBD1 might be the D (6 bases). This clonotype was obtained from a woman aged 25 to 39 with acute or convalescent COVID-19. CDR3 in amino acids: CASSPRQVDGNTIYF. CDR3 nucleotides: TGTGCCAGCTCACCTCGACAGGTTGATGGAAACACCATATATTTT.